The clone carrying this TCR beta chain has just a few counts. This entry is derived from a study of blood T cell repertoires in COVID-19. Study-wide background: The samples span acute and convalescent COVID-19 from the United States, Italy and Spain.

The data were produced by immunoSEQ multiplex PCR, yet TCRdb's version contains in-frame clones alone and is incomplete. Among about 98,000 clones listed, roughly 86% were seen once. The junction had 7 bases not matched to a gene; V was cut back by 5 bases and J by 9 bases. CDR1 LNHNV and CDR2 YYDKDF come from the germline V gene (reference sequence). The CDR3 totals 14 residues. This sequence was found in a man aged 50 or older with active or convalescent COVID-19. Sequencing input: peripheral blood. The chain employs TRBV15 and TRBJ1-6; 7 bases fit TRBD1. The CDR3 DNA reads TGTGCCACCAGCGACAGGGTGACTGGTTCACCCCTCCACTTT. This codes for CATSDRVTGSPLHF.